This T cell receptor (beta chain) originates from a study of T cell responses to AZD1222 COVID-19 vaccine. Looking at the study overall: Samples with a second dose at about 4 or about 12 weeks were pooled together.

Libraries were prepared by immunoSEQ multiplex PCR; TCRdb keeps only in-frame clonotypes and omits some of them. The top ten hold less than 2.5% of the sample, which has about 160,000 clones, about 90% seen once. Concerning this clone itself: The antigen is undetermined.

The CDR3 loop spans 15 amino acids. Trimming cost V 4 bases and J 3 bases, with 14 bases left between them. Germline V gene sequence: CDR1 SGHTA, CDR2 FQGNSA. Overall study results and limits: Spike was spanned by vaccine-associated CD4 TCRs, which were dominant at 160-218 and 743-854.

This receptor was obtained from an adult in good health. V is TRBV7-2 and J is TRBJ2-3; D tentatively reads TRBD1 or TRBD2 (5 bases each). The sample was peripheral blood, taken on day 0 of AZD1222 vaccination. The CDR3 DNA sequence: TGTGCCAGCAGCTCATGGCAGGGACGGACAGATACGCAGTATTTT. Translating gives CASSSWQGRTDTQYF.